The 22 T cell receptor beta chains reported below all come from one sample, sequenced in a study of blood T cell repertoires in COVID-19. Here immunoSEQ multiplex PCR was the method, and the copy in TCRdb shows in-frame clones only, minus some. This sample yields 200,000 to 250,000 clones, of which roughly 85% are seen a single time; approximately 3.8% belongs to the top ten. Sequencing was carried out using peripheral blood. The receptors stem from a woman at least 80 years old with acute or convalescent COVID-19.

This rearrangement joins TRBV11-2 to TRBJ1-2; tentatively, D is TRBD1 (5 bases). Germline V CDR1 and CDR2: SGHAT, FQNNGV. This CDR3 has 14 amino acids. Trimming stripped 5 bases from V and 7 bases from J, with 17 bases between. CDR3 nucleotide sequence: TGTGCCAGCAGCCCCGAGGCAGGGTCCTCTGGCTACACCTTC. Protein product: CASSPEAGSSGYTF. Combining the CDR3 with reference TRBV11-2 and TRBJ1-2 gives the whole variable domain EAGVAQSPRYKIIEKRQSVAFWCNPISGHATLYWYQQILGQGPKLLIQFQNNGVVDDSQLPKDRFSAERLKGVDSTLKIQPAKLEDSAVYLCASSPEAGSSGYTFGSGTRLTVV.

V usage is TRBV6-1 and J usage is TRBJ1-2, with D possibly TRBD1 on 5 matching bases. V lost 2 bases and J 3 bases, leaving 16 bases between the germline ends. CDR3 length: 16 amino acids. The germline CDR1 and CDR2 sequences are MNHNS and SASEGT. The CDR3 spells CASSEPGDPKDYGYTF. CDR3 nucleotides: TGTGCCAGCAGTGAACCGGGGGACCCTAAAGACTATGGCTACACCTTC.

In DNA form, the CDR3 reads TGTGCCAGCAGCTCAGGACTGACCTCTGGGGCCAACGTCCTGACTTTC. This translates into CASSSGLTSGANVLTF. The chain combines TRBV7-3 with TRBJ2-6, with D perhaps TRBD2 (5 bases). Per the germline V gene, CDR1 is SGHTA and CDR2 is FQGTGA. The germline V and J ends were trimmed by 4 bases and 0 bases, with 10 bases remaining between them. The CDR3 is 16 amino acids.

This chain links TRBV12-5 with TRBJ1-3, with TRBD1 matching 9 bases. This CDR3 comprises 16 residues. The V segment lost 6 bases and the J segment 0 bases; nucleotides outside the gene matches: 6. CDR1 is LGHNT, CDR2 FRNRAP, per germline. This CDR3 reads CASGWDRVSSGNTIYF. As DNA, the CDR3 is TGTGCTAGTGGGTGGGACAGGGTTAGCTCTGGAAACACCATATATTTT.

The chain combines TRBV6-1 with TRBJ1-5, with unresolved D. Trimming removed 6 bases from V and 6 bases from J, with 21 bases in between. Germline V gene data show CDR1 as MNHNS and CDR2 as SASEGT. This CDR3 spans 16 amino acids. CDR3 residues: CASRERFGVPGQPQHF. The CDR3 bases are TGTGCCAGCAGAGAAAGGTTTGGAGTACCCGGTCAGCCCCAGCATTTT.

The rearrangement links TRBV29-1 to TRBJ1-2; TRBD1 matches at 11 bases. Per germline, CDR1 SQVTM and CDR2 ANQGSEA. The CDR3 is made up of 12 amino acids. Trimming at V came to 6 bases and at J to 7 bases, leaving 4 bases not matched to a gene. The CDR3 loop reads CSVGTGGSGYTF. CDR3 sequence (DNA): TGCAGCGTCGGGACAGGGGGGTCTGGCTACACCTTC.

The chain employs TRBV9 and TRBJ1-4; 8 bases are a match to TRBD1. V lost 3 bases, J lost 11 bases, and 12 bases stayed unmatched. The CDR3 loop spans 15 amino acids. Germline CDR1 and CDR2: SGDLS and YYNGEE. DNA for the CDR3: TGTGCCAGCAGCGCGACAACCGCAGGGGGCGGCAAACTGTTTTTT. Protein sequence: CASSATTAGGGKLFF.

The chain combines TRBV11-2 with TRBJ2-3; 8 bases match TRBD2. V was clipped by 3 bases and J by 1 base; unmatched bases: 6. The CDR3 covers 16 residues. Germline V gene lookup returns CDR1 SGHAT and CDR2 FQNNGV. The CDR3 sequence is CASSFRGGDGTDTQYF. In DNA, the CDR3 is TGTGCCAGCAGCTTTCGGGGGGGGGACGGCACAGATACGCAGTATTTT. The complete variable domain, with remaining parts taken from reference TRBV11-2 and TRBJ2-3, reads EAGVAQSPRYKIIEKRQSVAFWCNPISGHATLYWYQQILGQGPKLLIQFQNNGVVDDSQLPKDRFSAERLKGVDSTLKIQPAKLEDSAVYLCASSFRGGDGTDTQYFGPGTRLTVL.

The chain is built from TRBV7-6 and TRBJ1-1; D possibly corresponds to TRBD1 (5 bases). The CDR3 is 18 residues long. The ends were cut back, 0 bases at V and 1 base at J, with 18 bases in the middle. In germline, CDR1 is SGHVS, CDR2 FNYEAQ. The chain's CDR3 is CASSLASQAFPKNTEAFF. DNA of the CDR3: TGTGCCAGCAGCTTAGCGTCACAGGCCTTTCCAAAGAACACTGAAGCTTTCTTT.

The genes are TRBV6-1 and TRBJ1-6; tentatively, D is TRBD1 (5 bases). Germline CDR1 MNHNS, CDR2 SASEGT. This CDR3 has 13 residues. Deletions cut 6 bases from V and 7 bases from J, with 10 bases between. In DNA form, the CDR3 reads TGTGCCAGCAGGGGACTGGAGAATTCACCCCTCCACTTT. Its translation is CASRGLENSPLHF.

In its sample, this clone was seen once. This sequence joins TRBV28 and TRBJ2-7, with TRBD1 identical over 7 bases. The CDR3 runs 14 residues. The ends lost 5 bases at V and 4 bases at J; junction bases unmatched: 8. The germline V gene encodes CDR1 MDHEN and CDR2 SYDVKM. CDR3 nucleotides: TGTGCCAGCAGTCAACCTGGGACAGCATACGAGCAGTACTTC. It specifies CASSQPGTAYEQYF.

The J gene is TRBJ1-3, the V gene TRBV7-2, with a possible D match to TRBD1 (6 bases). Germline assignment: CDR1 SGHTA and CDR2 FQGNSA. The CDR3 spans 15 residues. Trimming removed 4 bases from V and 2 bases from J, with 12 bases in between. The CDR3 loop reads CASSYSQGTGNTIYF. DNA of the CDR3: TGTGCCAGCAGCTATTCGCAGGGGACTGGAAACACCATATATTTT.

The rearrangement uses TRBV6-5 and TRBJ1-2, with D possibly TRBD1 on 6 matching bases. Germline lookup yields CDR1 MNHEY and CDR2 SVGAGI. V was clipped by 5 bases and J by 2 bases, with 15 bases between them. This CDR3 region has 15 residues. The CDR3: CASSTNDRSNYGYTF. CDR3 in DNA: TGTGCCAGCAGTACGAACGACAGGAGCAACTATGGCTACACCTTC.

This chain uses TRBV7-2 with TRBJ2-5, with 13 nucleotides matching TRBD2. The germline V gene has CDR1 SGHTA and CDR2 FQGNSA. The CDR3 has 15 amino acids. The V segment lost 6 bases and the J segment 4 bases; nucleotides outside the gene matches: 5. DNA of the CDR3: TGTGCCAGCAGTCCACTAGCGGGGGGGCCAGAGACCCAGTACTTC. This translates into CASSPLAGGPETQYF.

This clone was picked up many times. The chain uses TRBV7-9 and TRBJ2-2; possible D gene TRBD1, 6 bases. Trimming took 1 base from V and 2 from J, leaving 14 bases between them. This CDR3 contains 17 residues. The germline V gene encodes CDR1 SEHNR and CDR2 FQNEAQ (reference sequence). CDR3 nucleotide sequence: TGTGCCAGCAGCTTAGGTGGGGGCGCCCTAAACACCGGGGAGCTGTTTTTT. Protein: CASSLGGGALNTGELFF.

J is TRBJ2-1 and V is TRBV6-5; a possible D gene is TRBD2 (5 bases). CDR1 is MNHEY and CDR2 is SVGAGI in the germline V gene. V was shortened by 2 bases and J by 6 bases, with 8 bases between the two germline ends. This CDR3 region has 13 residues. CDR3 protein: CASSYRAGNEQFF. DNA for the CDR3: TGTGCCAGCAGTTACAGGGCGGGCAATGAGCAGTTCTTC.

The count of this clone is one. V is TRBV29-1 and J is TRBJ1-2, with a tentative D call TRBD1 (6 bases). The germline CDR1 and CDR2 sequences are SQVTM and ANQGSEA. V was shortened by 4 bases and J by 0 bases, with 12 bases between the two germline ends. The CDR3 spans 14 residues. This CDR3 reads CSVARGAPNYGYTF. The DNA of the CDR3 is TGCAGCGTTGCCCGGGGGGCGCCTAACTATGGCTACACCTTC.

The rearrangement links TRBV4-3 to TRBJ2-6; a weak D match, TRBD2 (6 bases). The germline V and J ends were trimmed by 4 bases and 1 base, with 11 bases remaining between them. The CDR3 extends over 16 amino acids. Germline-derived CDR1 and CDR2 are LGHNA and YSLEER. The CDR3 region has the DNA TGCGCCAGCAGCCTGGTGGGAGGATCTGGGGCCAACGTCCTGACTTTC. This translates into CASSLVGGSGANVLTF.

The chain joins TRBV7-9 to TRBJ1-4, with TRBD1 identical over 10 bases. Germline V CDR1 and CDR2: SEHNR, FQNEAQ (reference sequence). This CDR3 is built from 17 residues. J was trimmed by 7 bases and V by 10 bases; bases with no gene match: 18. The CDR3 spells CATVGRTGGPGREKLFF. CDR3 DNA: TGTGCCACCGTGGGGCGGACAGGGGGACCGGGCCGTGAAAAACTGTTTTTT.

The J gene is TRBJ2-5, the V gene TRBV2; perhaps TRBD2 as D (6 bases). The V and J ends lost 6 bases and 1 base respectively, with 12 bases between them. CDR1 and CDR2 (germline): SNHLY, FYNNEI. This CDR3 is built from 14 residues. CDR3 DNA sequence: TGTGCCAGCAGGGGTCGACTAGTCCAAGAGACCCAGTACTTC. Encoded protein: CASRGRLVQETQYF. The full variable domain, its missing parts supplied by reference TRBV2 and TRBJ2-5, is EPEVTQTPSHQVTQMGQEVILRCVPISNHLYFYWYRQILGQKVEFLVSFYNNEISEKSEIFDDQFSVERPDGSNFTLKIRSTKLEDSAMYFCASRGRLVQETQYFGPGTRLLVL.

The CDR3 sequence is CSVEGGTGDVGAFF. CDR3 coding DNA: TGCAGCGTTGAAGGGGGGACAGGGGATGTCGGAGCTTTCTTT. The chain carries TRBV29-1 and TRBJ1-1, with 10 nucleotides matching TRBD1. V trimming: 1 base; J trimming: 10 bases; junction bases outside the gene matches: 9. Germline V gene data show CDR1 as SQVTM and CDR2 as ANQGSEA. This CDR3 has 14 residues.

V usage is TRBV7-2 and J usage is TRBJ1-1, with D possibly being TRBD1 (5 bases). The CDR3 runs 14 residues. The ends were cut back, 4 bases at V and 1 base at J, with 10 bases in the middle. Germline V gives CDR1 SGHTA, CDR2 FQGNSA. The CDR3 DNA reads as TGTGCCAGCAGCTGGGACTACGGGAACACTGAAGCTTTCTTT. It encodes CASSWDYGNTEAFF. The full variable domain, its missing parts supplied by reference TRBV7-2 and TRBJ1-1, is GAGVSQSPSNKVTEKGKDVELRCDPISGHTALYWYRQSLGQGLEFLIYFQGNSAPDKSGLPSDRFSAERTGGSVSTLTIQRTQQEDSAVYLCASSWDYGNTEAFFGQGTRLTVV.